This T cell receptor (beta chain) was sequenced for a study of shared T cell receptors in the human thymus. Clones were sequenced by immunoSEQ multiplex PCR, and TCRdb holds only the in-frame ones, with some missing. The table records hundreds of thousands of clones, roughly 90% of them present only once. The CDR3 has 15 amino acids. After removal of 0 bases from V and 6 bases from J, the junction contained 8 bases not matched to a gene. Germline V lookup: CDR1 MNHNS, CDR2 SASEGT. These data are also associated with another study on human thymus T cells. In that study: Corrective surgery for congenital heart defects was being performed on the healthy Finnish infants who served as donors. Thymic resections from corrective heart surgery supplied the tissue. Usage of V and J genes appeared biased in thymic and blood repertoires. As related research reported, thymic repertoires overlapped highly among unrelated individuals.

This TCR was sampled from a boy in the first two years of life with a congenital heart defect. Sample: thymocytes. The rearrangement uses TRBV6-1 and TRBJ2-7; 7 bases are shared with TRBD1. CDR3 protein: CASSEAGRQGTEQYF. CDR3 bases: TGTGCCAGCAGTGAAGCGGGTAGACAGGGTACCGAGCAGTACTTC.